Included here is one TCR beta chain sequence, with context. Its matching antigen is unknown. Some clones are missing from TCRdb's copy, which holds only in-frame ones; the method was immunoSEQ multiplex PCR. The table lists 85,000 to 130,000 clones, around 89% of them singletons, with about 17% in the top ten. The data derive from a study of T cell responses to AZD1222 COVID-19 vaccine. Study summary: Second-dose groups at about 4 or about 12 weeks were pooled.

Notes on the study in general: No day 14 peak samples; only post-peak repertoires were characterized. Unmutated variant regions are reportedly targeted by nearly half of spike-specific TCRs. Donors were mostly white British, more females; clonal diversity possibly underestimated.

Trimming cost V 5 bases and J 6 bases, with 11 bases left between them. Per the germline V gene, CDR1 is LNHDA and CDR2 is SQIVND (reference sequence). The CDR3 is made up of 13 amino acids. The material sequenced was peripheral blood, taken on day 0 of AZD1222 vaccination. This clonotype originated in an adult in good health. The chain has TRBV19 and TRBJ1-5; no definite D call. This CDR3 reads CASSPHDGQPQHF. DNA of the CDR3: TGTGCCAGTAGTCCGCACGATGGTCAGCCCCAGCATTTT.